Shown below are 8 T cell receptor beta chains from a single sample sequenced in a study of T cells in Graves' hyperthyroidism and ophthalmopathy. RNA transcripts gave rise to amplified TCR beta CDR3 regions. First-round RT-PCR targeting the TCR CDR3 was performed with the HTBI primer set. TCRdb reanalysed the multiplex PCR reads using MiXCR and keeps one entry per CDR3 protein. The data show 250,000 to 300,000 distinct CDR3 sequences, roughly a fifth seen once. The sequenced material came from blood. These receptors were collected from a man over 45 with Graves' ophthalmopathy.

This clonotype has a count of ten or more. J is TRBJ1-1 and V is TRBV3-1; no firm D call. The germline V gene has CDR1 LGHDT and CDR2 YNNKEL (reference sequence). V lost 1 base to trimming and J lost 5 bases, with 20 bases between them. The CDR3 is 17 residues long. The CDR3 region has the DNA TGTGCCAGCAGCCAAGTAATATCAGGACCTAAAGGGACTGAAGCTTTCTTT. This codes for CASSQVISGPKGTEAFF. Filled out from reference TRBV3-1 and TRBJ1-1, the complete variable domain reads DTAVSQTPKYLVTQMGNDKSIKCEQNLGHDTMYWYKQDSKKFLKIMFSYNNKELIINETVPNRFSPKSPDKAHLNLHINSLELGDSAVYFCASSQVISGPKGTEAFFGQGTRLTVV.

The V gene is TRBV24-1, the J gene TRBJ2-7; D tentatively fits TRBD1 or TRBD2 (5 bases each). Germline assignment: CDR1 KGHDR and CDR2 SFDVKD. V dropped 5 bases and J dropped 4 bases, with 11 bases sitting between them. This CDR3 has 13 amino acids. This CDR3 reads CATSAGAGYEQYF. Written as DNA, the CDR3 is TGTGCCACCAGTGCCGGGGCGGGTTACGAGCAGTACTTC.

This rearrangement joins TRBV9 to TRBJ2-4, with D possibly being TRBD1 (5 bases). The germline V and J ends were trimmed by 2 bases and 0 bases, with 9 bases remaining between them. The CDR3 runs 15 residues. Germline V gene lookup returns CDR1 SGDLS and CDR2 YYNGEE. CDR3: CASSVMGLAKNIQYF. CDR3 nucleotides: TGTGCCAGCAGCGTCATGGGGCTAGCCAAAAACATTCAGTACTTC.

This clonotype has only a few counts. The genes are TRBV28 and TRBJ2-3; 7 bases align to TRBD1. The germline gives CDR1 MDHEN, CDR2 SYDVKM. CDR3 length: 14 amino acids. The V and J ends lost 6 bases and 6 bases, in that order; junction bases with no gene match: 9. CDR3 sequence (DNA): TGTGCCAGCAGGCCAAACAGGGGAACCGATACGCAGTATTTT. Translation gives CASRPNRGTDTQYF.

Notes on this clonotype: A much larger clone sits a single nucleotide away, making a read error possible. The J gene is TRBJ1-6, the V gene TRBV3-1, with D uncertain. The germline V gene encodes CDR1 LGHDT and CDR2 YNNKEL (reference sequence). This CDR3 contains 15 residues. Here the CDR3 DNA reads TGTGTCAGCACCCTGATAGACTCCTATAATTCACCCCTCCACTTT. It translates to CVSTLIDSYNSPLHF. The whole variable domain, remainder taken from reference TRBV3-1 and TRBJ1-6, is DTAVSQTPKYLVTQMGNDKSIKCEQNLGHDTMYWYKQDSKKFLKIMFSYNNKELIINETVPNRFSPKSPDKAHLNLHINSLELGDSAVYFCVSTLIDSYNSPLHFGNGTRLTVT.

This sequence joins TRBV7-2 and TRBJ2-7; D may match TRBD1 or TRBD2 (5 bases each). V lost 5 bases to trimming and J lost 2 bases, with 10 bases between them. The CDR3 is made up of 13 amino acids. The germline gives CDR1 SGHTA, CDR2 FQGNSA. CDR3 nucleotide sequence: TGTGCCAGCAGCGACAGCGGAGCCTACGAGCAGTACTTC. Amino acid sequence: CASSDSGAYEQYF.

The DNA of the CDR3 is TGTGCCAGCACCCCAGGGACCGCCTCTTTCCCTGGGGCCAACGTCCTGACTTTC. Its protein product is CASTPGTASFPGANVLTF. This chain connects TRBV28 to TRBJ2-6, with D perhaps being TRBD1 or TRBD2 (5 bases each). Germline loops: CDR1 MDHEN, CDR2 SYDVKM. Trimming stripped 7 bases from V and 2 bases from J, with 21 bases between. The CDR3 consists of 18 residues. Looking up the rest from reference TRBV28 and TRBJ2-6 gives the full variable domain: DVKVTQSSRYLVKRTGEKVFLECVQDMDHENMFWYRQDPGLGLRLIYFSYDVKMKEKGDIPEGYSVSREKKERFSLILESASTNQTSMYLCASTPGTASFPGANVLTFGAGSRLTVL.

The chain is built from TRBV11-2 and TRBJ1-3; no reliable D call. Looked up from germline, CDR1 is SGHAT and CDR2 is FQNNGV. Deletions cut 0 bases from V and 0 bases from J, with 3 bases between. The length of the CDR3 is 14 residues. The CDR3 here is CASSLDRSGNTIYF. Written as DNA, the CDR3 is TGTGCCAGCAGCTTAGATCGCTCTGGAAACACCATATATTTT.